This T cell receptor (beta chain) appears in the sequencing data of a study of blood T cell repertoires in COVID-19. V was cut by 3 bases and J by 4 bases, with 14 bases left in between. Germline CDR1 MNHEY, CDR2 SVGEGT. CDR3 size: 15 residues. Clones were sequenced by immunoSEQ multiplex PCR, and TCRdb holds only the in-frame ones, with some missing. Found here are about 270,000 clones, 82% of them singletons; the top ten hold 3.1%. The chain combines TRBV6-2 or TRBV6-3 with TRBJ2-3; no definite D call. Sequenced material: peripheral blood. The receptor was derived from a woman between 18 and 30 years old with acute or convalescent COVID-19. CDR3 in amino acids: CASSYEDSRPDTQYF. In DNA form, the CDR3 reads TGTGCCAGCAGTTATGAGGATTCCAGACCAGATACGCAGTATTTT.